The 12 T cell receptor beta chains reported below all come from one sample, sequenced in a study of identical twins. TCRdb passed the 5' RACE reads through MiXCR, listing each CDR3 protein once. The table includes about 700,000 distinct CDR3 sequences, around 8.3% detected once. The sample also formed part of further work on yellow fever vaccine responses in identical twins.

The sequencing sample was made of PBMCs. The receptor set was obtained from a young woman in good health.

The chain recombines TRBV7-8 with TRBJ1-1; possibly TRBD1 for D (5 bases). The germline gives CDR1 SGHVS, CDR2 FQNEAQ. This CDR3 has 15 residues. V lost 1 base and J lost 0, with 9 bases in between. The CDR3, as DNA: TGTGCCAGCAGCTTAGGAGGGGAGATGAACACTGAAGCTTTCTTT. Protein product: CASSLGGEMNTEAFF.

The rearrangement links TRBV2 to TRBJ2-7; D gene unclear. CDR3 length equals 16 residues. V was pared by 1 base and J by 1 base, with 14 bases between. CDR1 is SNHLY, CDR2 FYNNEI, per germline. CDR3 bases: TGTGCCAGCAGTGAAGAGGGTCCAGGCTTGTCCTACGAGCAGTACTTC. It specifies CASSEEGPGLSYEQYF. Full variable domain (outside the CDR3, taken from reference TRBV2 and TRBJ2-7): EPEVTQTPSHQVTQMGQEVILRCVPISNHLYFYWYRQILGQKVEFLVSFYNNEISEKSEIFDDQFSVERPDGSNFTLKIRSTKLEDSAMYFCASSEEGPGLSYEQYFGPGTRLTVT.

This clonotype was seen a few times. This chain links TRBV7-9 with TRBJ2-1, with TRBD1 matching 8 bases. The CDR3 runs 16 residues. V was clipped by 4 bases and J by 8 bases; unmatched bases: 13. The germline CDR1 and CDR2 sequences are SEHNR and FQNEAQ (reference sequence). CDR3 loop: CASSSGQGAGFDEQFF. The CDR3 nucleotides read TGTGCCAGCAGCTCAGGACAGGGCGCGGGGTTTGATGAGCAGTTCTTC.

The rearrangement uses TRBV9 and TRBJ2-7; possibly TRBD1 for D (6 bases). V was trimmed by 3 bases and J by 5 bases, leaving 9 bases between them. The CDR3 runs 12 residues. Germline V gene data show CDR1 as SGDLS and CDR2 as YYNGEE. The CDR3 DNA follows: TGTGCCAGCAGCGGGCGGACAGACGAGCAGTACTTC. Its translation: CASSGRTDEQYF.

The rearrangement links TRBV6-2 or TRBV6-3 to TRBJ2-1; possibly TRBD2 for D (6 bases). This CDR3 contains 14 residues. CDR1 and CDR2 from the germline V gene are MNHEY and SVGEGT. With 6 bases removed from V and 9 bases from J, the gap between germline ends came to 18 bases. CDR3 amino acids: CASRDLGAGGEQFF. CDR3 sequence (DNA): TGTGCCAGCAGAGATCTCGGAGCGGGTGGTGAGCAGTTCTTC.

J is TRBJ1-5 and V is TRBV20-1; 8 bases are a match to TRBD1. J was trimmed by 5 bases and V by 3 bases; bases with no gene match: 3. The CDR3 runs to 13 residues. The germline CDR1 and CDR2 sequences are DFQATT and SNEGSKA (reference sequence). This chain's CDR3 is CSARTGVDQPQHF. The DNA of the CDR3 is TGCAGTGCTAGGACAGGGGTCGATCAGCCCCAGCATTTT.

This clonotype was detected ten times or more. The chain uses TRBV27 and TRBJ1-3; no firm D call. This CDR3 comprises 14 residues. Germline V gene sequence: CDR1 MNHEY, CDR2 SMNVEV (reference sequence). V lost 9 bases and J lost 0, with 12 bases in between. The CDR3 DNA follows: TGTGCCAGGGCGGGCGGGAGCTCTGGAAACACCATATATTTT. Its protein product is CARAGGSSGNTIYF.

This clonotype was observed a handful of times. V gene TRBV12-3 or TRBV12-4 combines with J gene TRBJ1-5; D ambiguous. Trimming took off 1 base at V and 3 bases at J, with 13 bases between the two ends. The length of the CDR3 is 16 residues. The CDR3 sequence is CASSLGGSRINQPQHF. CDR3 bases: TGTGCCAGCAGTTTAGGTGGTAGTCGGATCAATCAGCCCCAGCATTTT.

This clonotype was counted many times. The chain combines TRBV2 with TRBJ2-5; no definite D call. This CDR3 comprises 13 residues. The V end lost 4 bases, the J end lost 7 bases, and 13 bases lay between the germline ends. The germline gives CDR1 SNHLY, CDR2 FYNNEI. The CDR3 spells CASSGSPLGTQYF. The CDR3 nucleotides read TGTGCCAGCAGTGGTAGTCCATTGGGGACCCAGTACTTC.

A few counts support this clonotype. At one of its ends the junction is not consistent with the germline gene, which may arise from a read error. The rearrangement uses TRBV3-1 and TRBJ2-5; 8 bases map to TRBD1. From germline, CDR1 is LGHDT and CDR2 YNNKEL (reference sequence). This CDR3 contains 15 residues. The CDR3 loop reads CASSHRTGTQGTQYF. CDR3 DNA: TGTGCCAGCAGCCATCGGACAGGGACCCAAGGGACCCAGTACTTC.

Only a few counts were recorded for this clonotype. V usage is TRBV29-1 and J usage is TRBJ2-1; 11 nucleotides match TRBD2. V shed 7 bases and J 9 bases; nucleotides not matched to a gene: 11. The CDR3 extends over 14 amino acids. Germline CDR1 reads SQVTM; CDR2 reads ANQGSEA. In nucleotides, the CDR3 is TGCAGCGCAGCGACTAGCGGGGTTGATGGTGAGCAGTTCTTC. Its protein is CSAATSGVDGEQFF.

The J gene is TRBJ2-7, the V gene TRBV6-5; no reliable D call. Per germline, CDR1 MNHEY and CDR2 SVGAGI. Trimming removed 6 bases from V and 1 base from J, with 16 bases in between. This CDR3 comprises 15 residues. CDR3 bases: TGTGCCAGCAGACTGTTTCTTACAGAGTCCTACGAGCAGTACTTC. Its protein is CASRLFLTESYEQYF.